This passage covers 10 T cell receptor beta chains from one sample sequenced in a study of ipilimumab plus nivolumab after autologous stem cell transplantation (dated by TCRdb to the early 2020s). The library was made by the immunoSEQ multiplex PCR assay. The table was pulled from immuneACCESS by TCRdb, which kept in-frame rearrangements only. Such tables lose some clones; where checked, under half of the loss comes from unresolved V genes, and the rest has no known cause. The sample table holds fewer than 95,000 clones, of which 75% to 85% were seen once. Jointly, the top ten make up roughly 2% of the sample. Here the sequenced sample was PBMCs, taken in a trial of ipilimumab plus nivolumab as post-transplant consolidation. These receptor sequences come from a male donor with diffuse large B-cell lymphoma.

This clone was recorded once. The chain has TRBV7-8 and TRBJ2-3, with TRBD2 identical over 10 bases. The CDR3 is 15 residues long. Trimming at V came to 5 bases and at J to 9 bases, leaving 11 bases not matched to a gene. Germline CDR1 and CDR2: SGHVS and FQNEAQ. The CDR3 nucleotides read TGTGCCAGCAGCCTCCTAGCGGGGGAGAGTAAAACGCAGTATTTT. Encoded protein: CASSLLAGESKTQYF.

The J gene is TRBJ1-1, the V gene TRBV6-1; D not resolved. CDR3 size: 11 residues. Germline V gene sequence: CDR1 MNHNS, CDR2 SASEGT. V lost 6 bases and J 1 base, leaving 3 bases between the germline ends. CDR3 in amino acids: CASRENTEAFF. The CDR3 DNA sequence: TGTGCCAGCAGGGAGAACACTGAAGCTTTCTTT.

V and J are TRBV10-3 and TRBJ1-1; D unclear. Trimming pared 4 bases from V and 3 bases from J, leaving 9 bases between. Germline V gene lookup returns CDR1 ENHRY and CDR2 SYGVKD. The CDR3 has 13 residues. The CDR3 nucleotides are TGTGCCATCAGTGTAGAGACGGACACTGAAGCTTTCTTT. Translation: CAISVETDTEAFF.

This clone was observed a single time. Here the CDR3 DNA reads TGTGCCAGCAGCCGTGTCCGGACTAGCGGGGGGTATGAGCAGTTCTTC. It translates to CASSRVRTSGGYEQFF. V gene TRBV7-2 combines with J gene TRBJ2-1; the match to TRBD2 covers 14 bases. Per germline, CDR1 SGHTA and CDR2 FQGNSA. The trim removed 5 bases at V and 8 bases at J, leaving 8 bases unmatched. This CDR3 is built from 16 residues.

The rearrangement links TRBV30 to TRBJ2-3, with 8 bases aligning to TRBD2. Germline CDR1 is GTSNPN and CDR2 is SVGIG (reference sequence). The CDR3 has 14 amino acids. V lost 0 bases, J lost 9 bases, and 8 bases stayed unmatched. This chain's CDR3 is CAWSVMAGGGTQYF. The CDR3 region has the DNA TGTGCCTGGAGTGTCATGGCGGGGGGTGGAACGCAGTATTTT.

V usage is TRBV7-2 and J usage is TRBJ2-5; 15 nucleotides match TRBD2. Trimming removed 5 bases from V and 7 bases from J; junction bases left unmatched: 11. CDR1 is SGHTA and CDR2 is FQGNSA in the germline V gene. This CDR3 has 17 amino acids. Here the CDR3 reads CASSAQGLAGGQRTQYF. The CDR3 nucleotides are TGTGCCAGCAGCGCCCAGGGACTAGCGGGGGGCCAACGGACCCAGTACTTC. Complete variable domain (other parts from reference TRBV7-2 and TRBJ2-5): GAGVSQSPSNKVTEKGKDVELRCDPISGHTALYWYRQSLGQGLEFLIYFQGNSAPDKSGLPSDRFSAERTGGSVSTLTIQRTQQEDSAVYLCASSAQGLAGGQRTQYFGPGTRLLVL.

This clone is a singleton in its sample. The chain uses TRBV7-2 and TRBJ2-7; TRBD2 is a possible D gene (7 bases). V was trimmed by 1 base and J by 7 bases, leaving 14 bases between them. CDR1 and CDR2 from the germline V gene are SGHTA and FQGNSA. This CDR3 is built from 14 residues. This chain's CDR3 is CASSLEGGPGEQYF. DNA for the CDR3: TGTGCCAGCAGCTTAGAGGGGGGGCCAGGTGAGCAGTACTTC.

A single count supports this clone. The chain links TRBV10-1 to TRBJ1-4; weak D call: TRBD1 (6 bases). V lost 7 bases, J lost 8 bases, and 23 bases lay in between. CDR1 and CDR2 from the germline V gene are WNHNN and SYGVQD (reference sequence). This CDR3 is built from 16 residues. CDR3 residues: CASIQLPGASGEKLFF. The DNA for the CDR3 is TGCGCCAGCATACAACTGCCGGGGGCTAGCGGGGAAAAACTGTTTTTT.

There are a few counts of this clone. V is TRBV5-1 and J is TRBJ2-1; D is perhaps TRBD1 or TRBD2 (8 bases each). V shed 3 bases and J shed 1 base, with 17 bases lying between them. The V gene's germline CDR1 is SGHRS and CDR2 YFSETQ. This CDR3 contains 17 residues. CDR3 nucleotide sequence: TGCGCCAGCAGCTCAGGGGGCCTAGCGGGTTCCTACAATGAGCAGTTCTTC. It codes for CASSSGGLAGSYNEQFF. The variable domain in full, completed from reference TRBV5-1 and TRBJ2-1, reads KAGVTQTPRYLIKTRGQQVTLSCSPISGHRSVSWYQQTPGQGLQFLFEYFSETQRNKGNFPGRFSGRQFSNSRSEMNVSTLELGDSALYLCASSSGGLAGSYNEQFFGPGTRLTVL.

The chain links TRBV5-4 to TRBJ1-3; 7 nucleotides align to TRBD1. Germline CDR1 reads SGHNT; CDR2 reads YYREEE (reference sequence). V gave up 5 bases and J gave up 2 bases; unmatched junction bases: 4. There are 14 residues in the CDR3. In DNA form, the CDR3 reads TGTGCCAGCAGAACCAGGGGGACTGGAAACACCATATATTTT. The encoded protein is CASRTRGTGNTIYF.